The 24 T cell receptor beta chains in this list originate from one sample, sequenced in a study of cytomegalovirus exposure and HLA in healthy donors listed by TCRdb under 2017. Library creation used the immunoSEQ multiplex PCR assay. For the multiplex PCR, a mixture combining 60 forward primers for TCR Vbeta segments and 13 reverse primers for TCR Jbeta segments was used. This is the immuneACCESS table as TCRdb keeps it, with only in-frame sequences that have V and J called. A part of the clones is gone; compared with another copy, unresolved V genes explain less than half, and the rest is unexplained. For this sample the table gives about 140,000 clones, of which about 9.1% were detected only once. 6.5% to 9% of the sample is in the top ten clones. The sequencing input was PBMCs. Source of these receptors: a woman aged 40-49 years in good health and CMV-seropositive.

This chain uses TRBV18 with TRBJ2-3; 11 bases line up with TRBD1. This CDR3 has 17 residues. CDR1 KGHSH and CDR2 LQKENI come from the germline V gene. J lost 6 bases, V lost 2 bases, and 10 bases had no gene match. CDR3 nucleotides: TGTGCCAGCTCACCAAGTGAAGGACAGGGGGCGCGGGATACGCAGTATTTT. It is translated as CASSPSEGQGARDTQYF.

The chain recombines TRBV19 with TRBJ1-4; 9 bases fit TRBD1. In germline, CDR1 is LNHDA, CDR2 SQIVND (reference sequence). V trimming: 4 bases; J trimming: 3 bases; junction bases outside the gene matches: 3. The CDR3 has 15 amino acids. CDR3 amino acids: CASSTRTGANEKLFF. CDR3 nucleotide sequence: TGTGCCAGTAGTACCCGGACAGGGGCTAATGAAAAACTGTTTTTT.

The chain couples TRBV2 to TRBJ1-2; D might be TRBD1 (6 bases). Germline lookup yields CDR1 SNHLY and CDR2 FYNNEI. The ends were cut back, 4 bases at V and 4 bases at J, with 16 bases in the middle. The CDR3 totals 15 residues. The CDR3 protein is CASSVPTGPGYGYTF. DNA for the CDR3: TGTGCCAGCAGTGTTCCGACAGGACCAGGCTATGGCTACACCTTC.

J is TRBJ1-4 and V is TRBV4-1; TRBD1 agrees at 10 bases. Per germline, CDR1 MGHRA and CDR2 YSYEKL. The length of the CDR3 is 15 residues. The V gene end was trimmed by 3 bases and the J gene end by 7 bases; junction bases not matched to a gene: 5. CDR3 sequence (DNA): TGCGCCAGCAGCCATCCGGGACAGGGGAGTGAAAAACTGTTTTTT. Encoded protein: CASSHPGQGSEKLFF.

V is TRBV19 and J is TRBJ2-4; D possibly corresponds to TRBD2 (6 bases). Germline V gene data show CDR1 as LNHDA and CDR2 as SQIVND (reference sequence). The CDR3 totals 13 residues. Trimming cost V 5 bases and J 7 bases, with 12 bases left between them. The CDR3 region has the DNA TGTGCCAGTAGTTGGGGTCGGGGGAACATTCAGTACTTC. This encodes CASSWGRGNIQYF. The full variable domain, in which reference TRBV19 and TRBJ2-4 provide the parts outside the CDR3, is DGGITQSPKYLFRKEGQNVTLSCEQNLNHDAMYWYRQDPGQGLRLIYYSQIVNDFQKGDIAEGYSVSREKKESFPLTVTSAQKNPTAFYLCASSWGRGNIQYFGAGTRLSVL.

V usage is TRBV5-1 and J usage is TRBJ2-3, with D possibly matching TRBD1 (6 bases). Trimming pared 0 bases from V and 2 bases from J, leaving 10 bases between. CDR3 length: 15 residues. CDR1 and CDR2 (germline): SGHRS, YFSETQ. The DNA of the CDR3 is TGCGCCAGCAGCTTGGGGGACATCTACACAGATACGCAGTATTTT. As protein: CASSLGDIYTDTQYF. The variable domain in full, completed from reference TRBV5-1 and TRBJ2-3, reads KAGVTQTPRYLIKTRGQQVTLSCSPISGHRSVSWYQQTPGQGLQFLFEYFSETQRNKGNFPGRFSGRQFSNSRSEMNVSTLELGDSALYLCASSLGDIYTDTQYFGPGTRLTVL.

A few counts support this clone. This chain links TRBV11-2 with TRBJ2-7; D is perhaps TRBD2 (5 bases). The CDR3 is made up of 14 amino acids. CDR1 and CDR2 from the germline V gene are SGHAT and FQNNGV. V was shortened by 0 bases and J by 2 bases, with 8 bases between the two germline ends. This CDR3 is CASSLDRRTYEQYF. The CDR3 DNA reads as TGTGCCAGCAGCTTAGACAGGAGGACCTACGAGCAGTACTTC.

This clone showed up just a few times. The CDR3 loop reads CASSISGDSGELFF. The DNA of the CDR3 is TGTGCCAGTAGTATTAGCGGGGACTCCGGGGAGCTGTTTTTT. This chain connects TRBV19 to TRBJ2-2, with 8 bases that match TRBD2. CDR3 length: 14 residues. Germline CDR1 LNHDA, CDR2 SQIVND (reference sequence). V dropped 3 bases and J dropped 6; count of bases not matched to a gene: 3.

A few counts support this clone. V gene TRBV5-1 combines with J gene TRBJ1-1; 9 bases agree with TRBD1. The germline V gene has CDR1 SGHRS and CDR2 YFSETQ. V lost 2 bases and J lost 4; bases outside the gene matches: 6. The CDR3 totals 15 residues. In DNA, the CDR3 is TGCGCCAGCAGCTTTGATAGACAGGGGGGCACTGAAGCTTTCTTT. Protein product: CASSFDRQGGTEAFF.

This clone was seen a handful of times. The J gene is TRBJ2-3, the V gene TRBV7-9; 8 nucleotides line up with TRBD1. Germline loops: CDR1 SEHNR, CDR2 FQNEAQ (reference sequence). The CDR3 is made up of 14 amino acids. V gave up 2 bases and J gave up 8 bases; unmatched junction bases: 6. CDR3 sequence: CASSLQLGQGTQYF. The CDR3 DNA reads TGTGCCAGCAGCTTACAATTAGGACAGGGTACGCAGTATTTT. Complete variable domain (other parts from reference TRBV7-9 and TRBJ2-3): DTGVSQNPRHKITKRGQNVTFRCDPISEHNRLYWYRQTLGQGPEFLTYFQNEAQLEKSRLLSDRFSAERPKGSFSTLEIQRTEQGDSAMYLCASSLQLGQGTQYFGPGTRLTVL.

The table lists this clone with a few counts. The chain uses TRBV6-5 and TRBJ1-4, with 7 positions matching TRBD1. V shed 0 bases, J shed 11 bases, and the junction held 9 bases outside the gene matches. The germline gives CDR1 MNHEY, CDR2 SVGAGI. The CDR3 totals 15 residues. The CDR3: CASSYSTADRRKLFF. CDR3 DNA: TGTGCCAGCAGTTACTCAACCGCGGACAGGAGGAAACTGTTTTTT.

This clone was detected a few times. The gene calls are TRBV11-2 and TRBJ2-3; a possible D gene is TRBD1 (5 bases). The length of the CDR3 is 10 residues. Germline V gene lookup returns CDR1 SGHAT and CDR2 FQNNGV. CDR3 residues: CADSMDTQYF. The CDR3 DNA is TGTGCTGACAGTATGGATACGCAGTATTTT. Supplemented by reference TRBV11-2 and TRBJ2-3, the full variable domain reads EAGVAQSPRYKIIEKRQSVAFWCNPISGHATLYWYQQILGQGPKLLIQFQNNGVVDDSQLPKDRFSAERLKGVDSTLKIQPAKLEDSAVYLCADSMDTQYFGPGTRLTVL.

This clone was seen a few times. This rearrangement joins TRBV5-1 to TRBJ1-1; 9 nucleotides align to TRBD1. Germline CDR1 is SGHRS and CDR2 is YFSETQ. The CDR3 extends over 15 amino acids. The V gene end was trimmed by 4 bases and the J gene end by 2 bases; junction bases not matched to a gene: 6. The CDR3 reads CASSLQGAVNTEAFF. CDR3 sequence (DNA): TGCGCCAGCAGCCTACAGGGGGCGGTTAACACTGAAGCTTTCTTT.

V and J are TRBV19 and TRBJ1-5; D is ambiguous. The CDR3 spans 19 residues. The V end lost 5 bases, the J end lost 0 bases, and 23 bases lay between the germline ends. Germline lookup yields CDR1 LNHDA and CDR2 SQIVND (reference sequence). The CDR3 nucleotides are TGTGCCAGTAGTCCCCGGCGGTTGTCAGAAGATTATAGCAATCAGCCCCAGCATTTT. It codes for CASSPRRLSEDYSNQPQHF.

This clone was observed a handful of times. The gene calls are TRBV5-1 and TRBJ1-4, with a possible D match to TRBD1 (5 bases). Looked up from germline, CDR1 is SGHRS and CDR2 is YFSETQ. The V end was cut by 2 bases, the J end by 3 bases, with 14 bases between. CDR3 length: 16 amino acids. DNA for the CDR3: TGCGCCAGCAGCTTAGGGGTCAGCTTGGCTAATGAAAAACTGTTTTTT. Amino acid sequence: CASSLGVSLANEKLFF.

This clone has a handful of counts. This chain links TRBV2 with TRBJ2-1; D is possibly TRBD1 (5 bases). This CDR3 has 14 amino acids. CDR1 and CDR2 from the germline V gene are SNHLY and FYNNEI. The V gene lost 3 bases and the J gene lost 4 bases, with 10 bases spanning the gap. This CDR3 reads CASSEWQGYNEQFF. The CDR3 DNA follows: TGTGCCAGCAGTGAGTGGCAGGGTTACAATGAGCAGTTCTTC.

The J gene is TRBJ1-6, the V gene TRBV5-6, with 8 bases fitting TRBD1. This CDR3 contains 14 residues. Germline CDR1 and CDR2: SGHDT and YYEEEE. J lost 10 bases, V lost 2 bases, and 5 bases had no gene match. Here the CDR3 DNA reads TGTGCCAGCAGCTTCGGACAGGGCGGATCACCCCTCCACTTT. Its protein product is CASSFGQGGSPLHF.

This clone has only a few counts. CDR3 amino acids: CASSYSLGSYGYTF. The CDR3 nucleotides are TGTGCCAGCAGTTACTCGTTAGGGAGCTATGGCTACACCTTC. V gene TRBV6-6 combines with J gene TRBJ1-2, with D uncertain. CDR1 and CDR2 (germline): MNHNY, SVGAGI (reference sequence). CDR3 length equals 14 residues. V dropped 0 bases and J dropped 4 bases, with 9 bases sitting between them.

This clone showed up just a few times. This chain links TRBV19 with TRBJ1-2; 10 bases align to TRBD1. The CDR3 runs to 15 residues. After removal of 3 bases from V and 5 bases from J, the junction contained 6 bases not matched to a gene. CDR1 is LNHDA and CDR2 is SQIVND in the germline V gene (reference sequence). The CDR3 protein is CASSIGTGEGYGYTF. For the CDR3, the DNA is TGTGCCAGTAGTATCGGGACAGGGGAAGGTTATGGCTACACCTTC.

V and J are TRBV6-4 and TRBJ1-1, with TRBD1 matching 11 bases. CDR1 is MRHNA, CDR2 SNTAGT, per germline. Germline trimming cut 1 base from V and 0 bases from J; bases unmatched to any gene: 13. The CDR3 contains 20 residues. The CDR3 region is CASSDFSRSGTGGMNTEAFF. As DNA, the CDR3 is TGTGCCAGCAGTGACTTTTCTCGCTCCGGGACAGGGGGGATGAACACTGAAGCTTTCTTT.

The sample holds a few counts of this clone. This chain joins TRBV10-3 and TRBJ2-3; 13 nucleotides align to TRBD2. CDR1 is ENHRY, CDR2 SYGVKD, per germline. The CDR3 length is 17 residues. Trimming at V came to 0 bases and at J to 1 base, leaving 1 base not matched to a gene. The CDR3 coding sequence is TGTGCCATCAGTGAGTCGACTAGCGGGGGGCGCACAGATACGCAGTATTTT. Its translation is CAISESTSGGRTDTQYF.

This chain joins TRBV28 and TRBJ1-6, with 9 bases lining up with TRBD1. Germline CDR1 and CDR2: MDHEN and SYDVKM. The CDR3 is 15 amino acids. The J segment lost 8 bases and the V segment lost 6 bases, leaving 8 bases of the junction unmatched. The CDR3 sequence: CASSGTGRGHSPLHF. DNA of the CDR3: TGTGCCAGCAGCGGGACAGGGAGGGGACATTCACCCCTCCACTTT.

Turning to this clone: A junction boundary mismatches the germline segment, possibly from a read error. The chain has TRBV5-1 and TRBJ2-7; tentatively, D is TRBD1 (6 bases). Germline V gene lookup returns CDR1 SGHRS and CDR2 YFSETQ. The CDR3 extends over 13 amino acids. This CDR3 reads CASSLLRQDERYF. In nucleotides, the CDR3 is TGCGCCAGCAGCTTGTTAAGACAGGACGAGCGGTACTTC.

The chain has TRBV27 and TRBJ1-1, with a weak D call TRBD1 (5 bases). Per the germline V gene, CDR1 is MNHEY and CDR2 is SMNVEV (reference sequence). The V gene lost 0 bases and the J gene lost 6 bases, with 11 bases spanning the gap. This CDR3 has 14 residues. CDR3 bases: TGTGCCAGCAGTTTATCGGGCGGGGGGGCTGAAGCTTTCTTT. Translated: CASSLSGGGAEAFF.